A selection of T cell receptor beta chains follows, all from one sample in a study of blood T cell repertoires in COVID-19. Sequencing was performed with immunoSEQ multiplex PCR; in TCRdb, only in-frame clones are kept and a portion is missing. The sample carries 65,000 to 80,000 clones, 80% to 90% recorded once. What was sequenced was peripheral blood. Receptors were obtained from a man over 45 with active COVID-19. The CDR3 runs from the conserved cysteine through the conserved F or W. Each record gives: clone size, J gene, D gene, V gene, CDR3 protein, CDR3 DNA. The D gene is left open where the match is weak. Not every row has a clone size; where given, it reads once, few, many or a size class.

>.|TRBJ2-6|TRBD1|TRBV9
CASSVGTGLPGANVLTF
TGTGCCAGCAGCGTAGGGACAGGGTTACCTGGGGCCAACGTCCTGACTTTC
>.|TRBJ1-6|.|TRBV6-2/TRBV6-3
CASSYHRESSYNSPLHF
TGTGCCAGCAGTTACCACAGGGAGAGCTCCTATAATTCACCCCTCCACTTT
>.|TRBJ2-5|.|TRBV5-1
CASSLGGLPQETQYF
TGCGCCAGCAGCTTGGGGGGACTTCCACAAGAGACCCAGTACTTC
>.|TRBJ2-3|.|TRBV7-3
CASSSPPPLAVATDTQYF
TGTGCCAGCAGCTCCCCCCCGCCATTAGCGGTTGCCACAGATACGCAGTATTTT
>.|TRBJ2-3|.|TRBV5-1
CASGESPAGTDTQYF
TGCGCCAGCGGGGAGAGTCCCGCGGGGACAGATACGCAGTATTTT
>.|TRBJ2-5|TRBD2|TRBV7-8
CASSLDPSGGAGSKTQYF
TGTGCCAGCAGCTTAGACCCTAGCGGGGGGGCCGGTTCAAAGACCCAGTACTTC
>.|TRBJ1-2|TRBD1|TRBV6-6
CASSSFDRVNGYTF
TGTGCCAGCAGTTCGTTCGACAGGGTAAATGGCTACACCTTC
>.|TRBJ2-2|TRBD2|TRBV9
CASSASASGLNTGELFF
TGTGCCAGCAGCGCCAGTGCTAGCGGGCTGAACACCGGGGAGCTGTTTTTT
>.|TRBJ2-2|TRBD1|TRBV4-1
CASSPPPGQGSTGELFF
TGCGCCAGCAGCCCTCCCCCGGGACAGGGAAGCACCGGGGAGCTGTTTTTT
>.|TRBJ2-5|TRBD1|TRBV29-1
CSVGSGGAETQYF
TGCAGCGTTGGCTCAGGGGGCGCGGAGACCCAGTACTTC
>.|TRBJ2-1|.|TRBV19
CASSPRDSVVYEQFF
TGTGCCAGTAGTCCTCGGGACTCCGTCGTGTATGAGCAGTTCTTC
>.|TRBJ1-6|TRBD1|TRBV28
CASRRDRYNSPLHF
TGTGCCAGCAGGCGGGACAGGTATAATTCACCCCTCCACTTT
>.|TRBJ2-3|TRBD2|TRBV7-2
CASSLVTSGGPFTDTQYF
TGTGCCAGCAGCTTAGTCACTAGCGGGGGCCCATTCACAGATACGCAGTATTTT
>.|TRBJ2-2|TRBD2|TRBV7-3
CASQAGGPNTGELFF
TGTGCCAGCCAAGCGGGAGGACCCAACACCGGGGAGCTGTTTTTT
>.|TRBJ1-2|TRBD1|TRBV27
CASRLNSGQGRYGYTF
TGTGCCAGCAGACTCAATTCCGGACAGGGTCGCTATGGCTACACCTTC
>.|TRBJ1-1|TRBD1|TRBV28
CASSLAGDRTEAFF
TGTGCCAGCTCCTTGGCAGGGGACAGGACTGAAGCTTTCTTT
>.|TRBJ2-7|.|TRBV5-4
CASSFQGGETVVEYF
TGTGCCAGCAGCTTTCAGGGGGGCGAAACGGTTGTGGAATACTTC
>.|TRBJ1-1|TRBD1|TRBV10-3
CAVKTGETREAFF
TGTGCCGTAAAGACAGGGGAAACTAGGGAAGCTTTCTTT
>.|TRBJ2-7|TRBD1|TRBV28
CATRSDRVIFGSYEQYF
TGTGCCACCCGGTCGGACAGGGTAATTTTTGGGTCCTACGAGCAGTACTTC
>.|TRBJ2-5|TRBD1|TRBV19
CASSPTGGAEGETQYF
TGTGCCAGTAGTCCCACAGGGGGCGCGGAGGGGGAGACCCAGTACTTC
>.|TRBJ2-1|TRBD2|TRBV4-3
CASSQWRTSGKGRYNEQFF
TGCGCCAGCAGCCAATGGCGGACTAGCGGGAAAGGGAGGTACAATGAGCAGTTCTTC
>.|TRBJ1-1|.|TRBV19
CASSAWGGMNTEAFF
TGTGCCAGTAGTGCATGGGGAGGGATGAACACTGAAGCTTTCTTT
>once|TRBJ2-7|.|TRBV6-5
CASSYRGSSYEQYF
TGTGCCAGCAGTTATCGGGGTAGCTCCTACGAGCAGTACTTC
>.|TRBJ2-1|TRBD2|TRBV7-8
CASSGSRTSGYNEQFF
TGTGCCAGCAGCGGTAGTCGGACTAGCGGGTACAATGAGCAGTTCTTC
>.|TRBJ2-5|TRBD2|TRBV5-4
CASSPGTRIETQYF
TGTGCCAGCAGCCCCGGGACTAGGATCGAGACCCAGTACTTC
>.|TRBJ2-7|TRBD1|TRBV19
CASIPGTGADYEQYF
TGTGCCAGTATTCCAGGGACAGGGGCCGACTACGAGCAGTACTTC
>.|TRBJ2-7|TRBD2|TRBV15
CATRARRGAYEQYF
TGTGCCACCAGGGCCAGGCGGGGGGCCTACGAGCAGTACTTC
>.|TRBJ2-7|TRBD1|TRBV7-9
CASSLAAGGAKEQYF
TGTGCCAGCAGCTTAGCGGCAGGGGGCGCGAAGGAGCAGTACTTC
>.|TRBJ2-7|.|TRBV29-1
CSVVRGAGYEQYF
TGCAGCGTTGTCCGGGGGGCGGGTTACGAGCAGTACTTC
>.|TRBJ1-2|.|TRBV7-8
CASSPLAGSVGYGYTF
TGTGCCAGCAGCCCGCTGGCGGGGAGTGTCGGCTATGGCTACACCTTC
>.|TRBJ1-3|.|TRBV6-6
CAARRDSAGNTIYF
TGTGCCGCCCGACGGGATTCCGCTGGAAACACCATATATTTT
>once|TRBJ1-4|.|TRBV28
CASRTGQRSTNEKLFF
TGTGCCAGCAGAACGGGACAACGTTCAACTAATGAAAAACTGTTTTTT
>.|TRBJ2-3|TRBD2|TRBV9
CASSVVGTKDTQYF
TGTGCCAGCAGCGTAGTAGGGACTAAAGATACGCAGTATTTT
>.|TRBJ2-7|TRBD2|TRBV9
CASSVASGLTYEQYF
TGTGCCAGCAGCGTAGCTAGCGGGTTAACCTACGAGCAGTACTTC
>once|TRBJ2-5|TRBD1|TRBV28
CASSPHRGVSQETQYF
TGTGCCAGCAGTCCCCACAGGGGTGTGAGTCAAGAGACCCAGTACTTC
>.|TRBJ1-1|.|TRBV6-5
CASSYSSSRGTEAFF
TGTGCCAGCAGTTACTCGAGCTCCCGGGGCACTGAAGCTTTCTTT
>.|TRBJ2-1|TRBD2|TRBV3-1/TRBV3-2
CASSQAAGSPSYNEQFF
TGTGCCAGCAGCCAAGCAGCGGGGTCCCCTTCCTACAATGAGCAGTTCTTC
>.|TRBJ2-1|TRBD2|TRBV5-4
CASSLERSGINNEQFF
TGTGCCAGCAGCTTGGAACGTAGCGGGATCAACAATGAGCAGTTCTTC
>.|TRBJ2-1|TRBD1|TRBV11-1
CASSSTGTGPNEQFF
TGTGCCAGCAGTTCTACCGGGACAGGCCCCAATGAGCAGTTCTTC
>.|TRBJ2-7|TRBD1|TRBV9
CASSVGSGGLHEQYF
TGTGCCAGCAGCGTAGGGTCAGGGGGCCTCCACGAGCAGTACTTC
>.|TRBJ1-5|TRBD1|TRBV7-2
CASSFRQGLSNQPQHF
TGTGCCAGCAGCTTCAGACAGGGACTGAGCAATCAGCCCCAGCATTTT
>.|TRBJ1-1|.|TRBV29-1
CSVARRTEAFF
TGCAGCGTCGCGCGGAGGACTGAAGCTTTCTTT
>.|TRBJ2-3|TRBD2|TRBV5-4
CASSPRASGRPTDTQYF
TGTGCCAGCAGCCCGCGCGCTAGCGGGAGACCCACAGATACGCAGTATTTT
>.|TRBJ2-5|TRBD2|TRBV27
CASSSGGAGEETQYF
TGTGCCAGCAGTTCGGGGGGGGCGGGAGAAGAGACCCAGTACTTC
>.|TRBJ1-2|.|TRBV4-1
CASSQDTGTISGYTF
TGCGCCAGCAGCCAAGATACAGGGACAATAAGTGGCTACACCTTC
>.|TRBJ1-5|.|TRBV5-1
CASSPYPGERSQPQHF
TGCGCCAGCAGCCCGTACCCAGGCGAGCGGTCTCAGCCCCAGCATTTT
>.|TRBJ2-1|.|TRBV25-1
CASSDSTGAKNEQFF
TGTGCCAGCAGTGATTCCACAGGAGCTAAAAATGAGCAGTTCTTC
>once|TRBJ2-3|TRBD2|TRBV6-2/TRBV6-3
CASSYSMQGPGLADTDTQYF
TGTGCCAGCAGTTACTCGATGCAGGGACCGGGACTAGCGGACACAGATACGCAGTATTTT
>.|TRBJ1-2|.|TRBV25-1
CASLAFGGGYTF
TGTGCCAGCCTAGCGTTTGGGGGTGGCTACACCTTC
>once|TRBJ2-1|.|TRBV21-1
CASRLTGTGGTYNEQFF
TGTGCCAGTCGCCTGACTGGGACAGGGGGTACCTACAATGAGCAGTTCTTC
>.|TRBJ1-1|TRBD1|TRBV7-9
CASSLSGGENTEAFF
TGTGCCAGCAGCTTATCAGGGGGCGAGAACACTGAAGCTTTCTTT
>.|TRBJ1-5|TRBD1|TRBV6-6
CASSYGDSSNQPQHF
TGTGCCAGCAGTTACGGGGACAGCAGCAATCAGCCCCAGCATTTT
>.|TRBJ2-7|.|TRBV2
CASSEGGYEQYF
TGTGCCAGCAGTGAGGGGGGTTACGAGCAGTACTTC
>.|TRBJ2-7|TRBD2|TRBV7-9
CASSLPGGGASYEQYF
TGTGCCAGCAGCCTACCCGGCGGGGGGGCGTCCTACGAGCAGTACTTC
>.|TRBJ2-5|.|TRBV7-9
CASSLQGKTQYF
TGTGCCAGCAGCTTACAGGGGAAGACCCAGTACTTC
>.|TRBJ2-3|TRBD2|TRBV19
CASSPVAGEIDTQYF
TGTGCCAGTAGTCCCGTAGCGGGAGAGATAGATACGCAGTATTTT
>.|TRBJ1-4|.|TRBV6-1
CASSEWVLGSLNEKLFF
TGTGCCAGCAGTGAATGGGTACTGGGCTCGCTTAATGAAAAACTGTTTTTT